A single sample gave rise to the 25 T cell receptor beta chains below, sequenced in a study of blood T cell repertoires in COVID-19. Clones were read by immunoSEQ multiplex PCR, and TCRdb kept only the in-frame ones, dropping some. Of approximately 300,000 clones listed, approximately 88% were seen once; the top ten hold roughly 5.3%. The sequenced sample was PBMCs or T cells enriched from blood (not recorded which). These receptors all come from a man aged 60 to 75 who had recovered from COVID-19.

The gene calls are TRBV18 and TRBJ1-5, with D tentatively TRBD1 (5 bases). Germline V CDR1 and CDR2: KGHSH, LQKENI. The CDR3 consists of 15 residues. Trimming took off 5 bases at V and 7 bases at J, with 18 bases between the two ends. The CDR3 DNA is TGTGCCAGCTCAGTCATGGCGGGGGGTACCCAGCCCCAGCATTTT. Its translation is CASSVMAGGTQPQHF.

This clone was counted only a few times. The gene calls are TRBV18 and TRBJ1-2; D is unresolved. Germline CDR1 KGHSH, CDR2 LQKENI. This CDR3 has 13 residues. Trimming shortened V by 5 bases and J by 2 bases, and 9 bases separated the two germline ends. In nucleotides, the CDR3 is TGTGCCAGCTCATCGGACTCCAACTATGGCTACACCTTC. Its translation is CASSSDSNYGYTF. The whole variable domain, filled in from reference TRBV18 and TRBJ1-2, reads NAGVMQNPRHLVRRRGQEARLRCSPMKGHSHVYWYRQLPEEGLKFMVYLQKENIIDESGMPKERFSAEFPKEGPSILRIQQVVRGDSAAYFCASSSDSNYGYTFGSGTRLTVV.

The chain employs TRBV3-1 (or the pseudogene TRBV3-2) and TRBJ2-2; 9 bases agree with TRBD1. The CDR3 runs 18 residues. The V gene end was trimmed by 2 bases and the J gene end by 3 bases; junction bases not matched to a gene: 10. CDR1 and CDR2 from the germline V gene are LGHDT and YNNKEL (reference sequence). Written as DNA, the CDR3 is TGTGCCAGCAGCCAAACAGGGGGCGAGTTTTCGGACACCGGGGAGCTGTTTTTT. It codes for CASSQTGGEFSDTGELFF.

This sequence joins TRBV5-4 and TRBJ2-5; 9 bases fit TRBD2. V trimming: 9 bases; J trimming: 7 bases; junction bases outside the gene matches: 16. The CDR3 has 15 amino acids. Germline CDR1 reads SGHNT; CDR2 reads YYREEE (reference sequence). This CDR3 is CATSRREGLGGTQYF. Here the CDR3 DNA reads TGTGCCACTTCACGGCGGGAGGGCCTGGGAGGGACCCAGTACTTC.

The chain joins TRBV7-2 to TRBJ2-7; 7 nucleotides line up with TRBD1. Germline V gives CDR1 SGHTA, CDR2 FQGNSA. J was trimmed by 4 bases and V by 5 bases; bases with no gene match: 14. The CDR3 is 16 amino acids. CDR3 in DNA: TGTGCCAGCAGCACCGGACAGGCGGGCGGATTATACGAGCAGTACTTC. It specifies CASSTGQAGGLYEQYF.

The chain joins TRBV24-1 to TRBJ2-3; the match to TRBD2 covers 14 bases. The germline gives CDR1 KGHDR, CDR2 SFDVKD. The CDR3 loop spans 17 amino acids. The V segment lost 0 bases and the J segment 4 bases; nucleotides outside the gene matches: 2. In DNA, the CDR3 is TGTGCCACCAGTGATTTGCAGGGACTAGCGGGAGCAGATACGCAGTATTTT. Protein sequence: CATSDLQGLAGADTQYF.

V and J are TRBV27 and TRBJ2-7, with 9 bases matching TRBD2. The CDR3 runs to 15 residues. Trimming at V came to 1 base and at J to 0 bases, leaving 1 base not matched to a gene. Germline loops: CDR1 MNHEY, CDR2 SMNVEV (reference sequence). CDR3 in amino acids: CASSLLAGASYEQYF. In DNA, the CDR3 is TGTGCCAGCAGTTTATTAGCGGGAGCCTCCTACGAGCAGTACTTC.

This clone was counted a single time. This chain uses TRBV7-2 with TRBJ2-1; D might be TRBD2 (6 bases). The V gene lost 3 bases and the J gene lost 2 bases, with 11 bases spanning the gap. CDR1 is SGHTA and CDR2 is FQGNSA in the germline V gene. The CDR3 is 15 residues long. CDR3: CASSFRGSTYNEQFF. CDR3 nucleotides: TGTGCCAGCAGCTTCCGGGGGTCCACCTACAATGAGCAGTTCTTC.

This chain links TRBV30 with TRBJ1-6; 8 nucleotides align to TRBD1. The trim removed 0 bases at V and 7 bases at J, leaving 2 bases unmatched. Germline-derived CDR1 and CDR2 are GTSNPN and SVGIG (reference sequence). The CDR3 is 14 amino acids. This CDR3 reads CAWSVRTGNSPLHF. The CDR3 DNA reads TGTGCCTGGAGTGTACGGACAGGGAATTCACCCCTCCACTTT. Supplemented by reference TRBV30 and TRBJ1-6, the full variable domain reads SQTIHQWPATLVQPVGSPLSLECTVEGTSNPNLYWYRQAAGRGLQLLFYSVGIGQISSEVPQNLSASRPQDRQFILSSKKLLLSDSGFYLCAWSVRTGNSPLHFGNGTRLTVT.

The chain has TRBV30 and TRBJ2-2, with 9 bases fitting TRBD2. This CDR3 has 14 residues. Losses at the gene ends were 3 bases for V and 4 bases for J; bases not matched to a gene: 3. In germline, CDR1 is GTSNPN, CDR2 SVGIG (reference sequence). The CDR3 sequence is CAWSRGLATGELFF. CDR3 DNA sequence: TGTGCCTGGAGCAGGGGACTAGCCACCGGGGAGCTGTTTTTT. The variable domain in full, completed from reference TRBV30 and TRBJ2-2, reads SQTIHQWPATLVQPVGSPLSLECTVEGTSNPNLYWYRQAAGRGLQLLFYSVGIGQISSEVPQNLSASRPQDRQFILSSKKLLLSDSGFYLCAWSRGLATGELFFGEGSRLTVL.

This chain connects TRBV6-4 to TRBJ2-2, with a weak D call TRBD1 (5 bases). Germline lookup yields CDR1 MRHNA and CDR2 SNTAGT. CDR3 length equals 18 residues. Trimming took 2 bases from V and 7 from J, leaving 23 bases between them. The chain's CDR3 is CASSDLRPGREKDGELFF. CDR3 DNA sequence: TGTGCCAGCAGTGACCTACGGCCGGGCAGGGAAAAGGACGGGGAGCTGTTTTTT.

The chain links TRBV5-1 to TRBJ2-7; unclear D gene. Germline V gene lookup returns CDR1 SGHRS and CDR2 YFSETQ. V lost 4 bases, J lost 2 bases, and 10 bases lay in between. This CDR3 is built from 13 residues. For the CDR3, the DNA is TGCGCCAGCAGCCCACAACGCCCCTACGAGCAGTACTTC. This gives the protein CASSPQRPYEQYF. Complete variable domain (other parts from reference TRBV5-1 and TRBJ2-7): KAGVTQTPRYLIKTRGQQVTLSCSPISGHRSVSWYQQTPGQGLQFLFEYFSETQRNKGNFPGRFSGRQFSNSRSEMNVSTLELGDSALYLCASSPQRPYEQYFGPGTRLTVT.

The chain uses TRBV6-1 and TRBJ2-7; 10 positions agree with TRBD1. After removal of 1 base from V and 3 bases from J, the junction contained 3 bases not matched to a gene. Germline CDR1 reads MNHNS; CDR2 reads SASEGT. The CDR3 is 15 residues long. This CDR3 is CASSEGRDRGYEQYF. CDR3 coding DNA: TGTGCCAGCAGTGAAGGTCGGGACAGGGGCTACGAGCAGTACTTC.

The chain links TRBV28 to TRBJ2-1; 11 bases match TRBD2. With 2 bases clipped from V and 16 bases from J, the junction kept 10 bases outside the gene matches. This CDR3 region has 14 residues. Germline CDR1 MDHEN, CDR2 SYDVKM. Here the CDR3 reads CASSLTPPTSGTFF. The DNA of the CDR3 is TGTGCCAGCAGTTTAACCCCTCCGACTAGCGGGACATTCTTC.

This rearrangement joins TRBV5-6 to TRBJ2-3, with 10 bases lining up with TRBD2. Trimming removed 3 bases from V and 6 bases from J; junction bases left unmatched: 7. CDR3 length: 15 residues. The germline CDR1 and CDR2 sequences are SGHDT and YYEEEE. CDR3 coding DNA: TGTGCCAGCAGCTCATCTAGCGGGAGCGGGGATACGCAGTATTTT. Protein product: CASSSSSGSGDTQYF. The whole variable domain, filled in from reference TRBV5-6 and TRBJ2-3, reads DAGVTQSPTHLIKTRGQQVTLRCSPKSGHDTVSWYQQALGQGPQFIFQYYEEEERQRGNFPDRFSGHQFPNYSSELNVNALLLGDSALYLCASSSSSGSGDTQYFGPGTRLTVL.

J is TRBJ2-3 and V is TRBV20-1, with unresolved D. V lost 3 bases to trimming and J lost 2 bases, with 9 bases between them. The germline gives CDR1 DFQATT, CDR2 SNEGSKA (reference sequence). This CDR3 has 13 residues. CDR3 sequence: CSASKQATDTQYF. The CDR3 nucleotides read TGCAGTGCTAGTAAGCAGGCCACAGATACGCAGTATTTT.

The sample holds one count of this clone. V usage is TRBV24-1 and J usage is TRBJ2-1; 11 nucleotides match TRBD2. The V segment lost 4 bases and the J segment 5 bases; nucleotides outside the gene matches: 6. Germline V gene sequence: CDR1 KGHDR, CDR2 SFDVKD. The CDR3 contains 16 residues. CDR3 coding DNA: TGTGCCACCAGTGACGTTCTAGCGGGAGGCGACAATGAGCAGTTCTTC. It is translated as CATSDVLAGGDNEQFF.

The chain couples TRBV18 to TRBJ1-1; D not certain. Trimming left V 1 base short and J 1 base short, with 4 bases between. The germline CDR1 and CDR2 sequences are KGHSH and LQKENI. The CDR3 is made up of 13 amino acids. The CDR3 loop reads CASSPLQNTEAFF. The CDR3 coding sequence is TGTGCCAGCTCACCACTCCAGAACACTGAAGCTTTCTTT. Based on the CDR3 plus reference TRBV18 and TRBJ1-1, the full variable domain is NAGVMQNPRHLVRRRGQEARLRCSPMKGHSHVYWYRQLPEEGLKFMVYLQKENIIDESGMPKERFSAEFPKEGPSILRIQQVVRGDSAAYFCASSPLQNTEAFFGQGTRLTVV.

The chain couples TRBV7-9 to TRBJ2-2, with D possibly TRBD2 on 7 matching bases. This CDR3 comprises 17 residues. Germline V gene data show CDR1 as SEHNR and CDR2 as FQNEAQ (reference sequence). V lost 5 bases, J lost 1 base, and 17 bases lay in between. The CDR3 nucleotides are TGTGCCAGCAGCCCTAGCCGGGGGGCGAAGAACACCGGGGAGCTGTTTTTT. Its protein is CASSPSRGAKNTGELFF.

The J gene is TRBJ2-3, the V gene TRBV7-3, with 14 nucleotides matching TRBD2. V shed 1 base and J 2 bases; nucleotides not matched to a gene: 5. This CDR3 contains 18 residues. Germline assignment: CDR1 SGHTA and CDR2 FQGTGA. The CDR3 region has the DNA TGTGCCAGCAGCTTAAGAGGACTAGCGGGAGGAGACACAGATACGCAGTATTTT. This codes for CASSLRGLAGGDTDTQYF.

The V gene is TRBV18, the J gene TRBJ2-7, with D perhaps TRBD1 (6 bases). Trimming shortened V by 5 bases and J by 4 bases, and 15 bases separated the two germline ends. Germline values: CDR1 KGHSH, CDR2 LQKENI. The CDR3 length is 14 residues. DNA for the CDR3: TGTGCCAGCTCATCGCGACAGGATAAGTACGAGCAGTACTTC. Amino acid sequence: CASSSRQDKYEQYF. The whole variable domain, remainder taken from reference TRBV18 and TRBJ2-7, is NAGVMQNPRHLVRRRGQEARLRCSPMKGHSHVYWYRQLPEEGLKFMVYLQKENIIDESGMPKERFSAEFPKEGPSILRIQQVVRGDSAAYFCASSSRQDKYEQYFGPGTRLTVT.

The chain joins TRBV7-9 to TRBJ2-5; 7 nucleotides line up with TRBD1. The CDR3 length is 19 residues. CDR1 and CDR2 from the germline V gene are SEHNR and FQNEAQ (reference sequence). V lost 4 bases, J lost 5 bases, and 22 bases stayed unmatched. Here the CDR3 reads CASSSPRTSSSSRGETQYF. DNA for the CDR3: TGTGCCAGCAGCTCACCAAGGACATCCTCTAGCTCCAGGGGGGAGACCCAGTACTTC.

The CDR3 nucleotides are TGCAGCGTTCCGGGACTAGCGGCCTACAATGAGCAGTTCTTC. Translating gives CSVPGLAAYNEQFF. This chain uses TRBV29-1 with TRBJ2-1; 11 bases are a match to TRBD2. The V gene end was trimmed by 5 bases and the J gene end by 2 bases; junction bases not matched to a gene: 2. Germline V lookup: CDR1 SQVTM, CDR2 ANQGSEA. The CDR3 covers 14 residues.

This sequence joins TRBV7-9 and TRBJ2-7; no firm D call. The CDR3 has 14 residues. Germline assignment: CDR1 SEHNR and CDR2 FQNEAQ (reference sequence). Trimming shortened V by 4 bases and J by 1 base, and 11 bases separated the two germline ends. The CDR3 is CASSWPRFSYEQYF. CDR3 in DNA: TGTGCCAGCAGCTGGCCACGCTTTTCCTACGAGCAGTACTTC.

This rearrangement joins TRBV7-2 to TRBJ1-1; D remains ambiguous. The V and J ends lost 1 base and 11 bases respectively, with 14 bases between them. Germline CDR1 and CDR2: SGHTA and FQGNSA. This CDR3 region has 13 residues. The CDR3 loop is CASSLDGRGWAFF. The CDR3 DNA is TGTGCCAGCAGCTTAGACGGCCGGGGTTGGGCTTTCTTT. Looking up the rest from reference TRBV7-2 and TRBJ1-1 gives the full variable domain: GAGVSQSPSNKVTEKGKDVELRCDPISGHTALYWYRQSLGQGLEFLIYFQGNSAPDKSGLPSDRFSAERTGGSVSTLTIQRTQQEDSAVYLCASSLDGRGWAFFGQGTRLTVV.